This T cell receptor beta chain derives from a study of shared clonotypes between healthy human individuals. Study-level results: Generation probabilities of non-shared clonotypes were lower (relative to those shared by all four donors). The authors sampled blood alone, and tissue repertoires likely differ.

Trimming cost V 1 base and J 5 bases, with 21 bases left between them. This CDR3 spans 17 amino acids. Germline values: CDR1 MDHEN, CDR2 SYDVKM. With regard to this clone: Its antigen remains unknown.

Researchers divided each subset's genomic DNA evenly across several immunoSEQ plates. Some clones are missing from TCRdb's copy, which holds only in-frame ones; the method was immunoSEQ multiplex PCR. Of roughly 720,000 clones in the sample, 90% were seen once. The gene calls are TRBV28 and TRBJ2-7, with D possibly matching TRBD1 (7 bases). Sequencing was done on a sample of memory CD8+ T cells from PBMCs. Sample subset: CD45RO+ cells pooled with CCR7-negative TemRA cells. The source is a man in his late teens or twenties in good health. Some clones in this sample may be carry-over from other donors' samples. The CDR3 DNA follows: TGTGCCAGCAGTTTATCGTTGGGAGGACAGGAGGGTAACGAGCAGTACTTC. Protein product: CASSLSLGGQEGNEQYF.